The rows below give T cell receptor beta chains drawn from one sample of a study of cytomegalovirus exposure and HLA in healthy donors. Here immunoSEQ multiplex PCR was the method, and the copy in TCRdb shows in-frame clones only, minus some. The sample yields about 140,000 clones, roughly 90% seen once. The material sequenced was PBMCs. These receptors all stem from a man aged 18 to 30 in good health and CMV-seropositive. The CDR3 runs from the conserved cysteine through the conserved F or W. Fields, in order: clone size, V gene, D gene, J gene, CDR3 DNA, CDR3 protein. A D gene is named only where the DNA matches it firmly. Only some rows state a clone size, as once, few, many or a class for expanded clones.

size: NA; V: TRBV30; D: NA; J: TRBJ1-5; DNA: TGTGCCTGGAGCTCAGGGGCCAGTCAGCCCCAGCATTTT; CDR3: CAWSSGASQPQHF
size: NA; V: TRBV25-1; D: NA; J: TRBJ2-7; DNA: TGTGCCAGCAGTGAATATAACCCAGCCTACGAGCAGTACTTC; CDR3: CASSEYNPAYEQYF
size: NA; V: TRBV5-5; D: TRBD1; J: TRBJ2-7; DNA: TGTGCCAGCAGCTTATACAGGGGTGGCGAGCAGTACTTC; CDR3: CASSLYRGGEQYF
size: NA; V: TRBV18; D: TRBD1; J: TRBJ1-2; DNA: TGTGCCAGCTCACCAAAACAGGGGTATGGCTACACCTTC; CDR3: CASSPKQGYGYTF
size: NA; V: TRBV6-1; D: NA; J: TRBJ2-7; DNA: TGTGCCAGCAGTGAAATGTGGACAGCCCGAGGGAACTACGAGCAGTACTTC; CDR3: CASSEMWTARGNYEQYF
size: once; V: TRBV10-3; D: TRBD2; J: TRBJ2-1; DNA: TGTGCCATCAGTGAGACGAGCGGGGGGGCTAATGAGCAGTTCTTC; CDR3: CAISETSGGANEQFF
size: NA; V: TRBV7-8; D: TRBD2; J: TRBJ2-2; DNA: TGTGCCAGCAGCTCCAGACTAGCGCTTCACACCGGGGAGCTGTTTTTT; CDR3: CASSSRLALHTGELFF
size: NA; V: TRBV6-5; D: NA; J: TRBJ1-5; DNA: TGTGCCAGCGGCGTGCAGGGGAGGCCCCAGCATTTT; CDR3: CASGVQGRPQHF
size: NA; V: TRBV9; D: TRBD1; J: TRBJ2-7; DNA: TGTGCCAGCAGCGTAGGAGGGGGCCCCAGCGAGCAGTACTTC; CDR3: CASSVGGGPSEQYF
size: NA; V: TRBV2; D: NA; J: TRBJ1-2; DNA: TGTGCCAGCAGGACCCTAGGGGCTAACTATGGCTACACCTTC; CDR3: CASRTLGANYGYTF
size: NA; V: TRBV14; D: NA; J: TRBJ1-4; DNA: TGTGCCAGCAGCCAAGCCGGGGGTAGGGAAAAACTGTTTTTT; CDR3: CASSQAGGREKLFF
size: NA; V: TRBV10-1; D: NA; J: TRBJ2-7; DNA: TGCGCCAGCAGCGCAACTAGCAAAGAGGAGCAGTACTTC; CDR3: CASSATSKEEQYF
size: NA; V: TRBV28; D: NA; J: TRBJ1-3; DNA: TGTGCCAGCATGGGGGGTCCGATCTCTGGAAACACCATATATTTT; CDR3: CASMGGPISGNTIYF
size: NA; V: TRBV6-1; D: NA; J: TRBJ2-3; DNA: TGTGCCAGCAGTGACAGGGCGATAAGAGATACGCAGTATTTT; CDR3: CASSDRAIRDTQYF
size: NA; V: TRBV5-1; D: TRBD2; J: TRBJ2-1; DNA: TGCGCCAGCAGTCCGGGAGGTCCTTCCTACAATGAGCAGTTCTTC; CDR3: CASSPGGPSYNEQFF
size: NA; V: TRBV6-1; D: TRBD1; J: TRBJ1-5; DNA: TGTGCCAGCAGTGACCTCCGGGACAGGGTGACTTCTAGCAATCAGCCCCAGCATTTT; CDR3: CASSDLRDRVTSSNQPQHF
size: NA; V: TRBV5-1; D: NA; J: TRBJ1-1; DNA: TGCGCCAGCAGCTGGACGGGGGGTGAAGCTTTCTTT; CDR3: CASSWTGGEAFF